This record concerns one T cell receptor (beta chain) sequence. The CDR3 has 13 amino acids. V shed 12 bases and J shed 9 bases, with 17 bases lying between them. CDR1 and CDR2 (germline): KGHDR, SFDVKD. Those enrolled in Seattle joined during active infection and were followed longitudinally afterward. Per the authors' pipeline: By means of reference gene primer amplification, nucleated cell counts were estimated. Data came from immunoSEQ multiplex PCR; TCRdb stores just in-frame clones and leaves some out. V and J calls and clone size come straight from that table; D and trimming were deduced from the DNA. The data show a few hundred thousand clones, with roughly 89% seen just once and roughly 1% held by the top ten. These data come from a study of blood T cell repertoires in COVID-19. About the research overall: Sites across the United States, Italy and Spain contributed samples from acute and convalescent COVID-19. Sources were T cells, B-cell-depleted T cells, or PBMCs; the material itself was cDNA or gDNA.

The source is a woman between 40 and 55 years old with COVID-19, enrolled during active disease. The chain has TRBV24-1 and TRBJ1-6; D ambiguous. The sequenced sample was peripheral blood. CDR3 DNA sequence: TGTGCCCGCCGACTTGGTCAGCTTTCACCCCTCCACTTT. Translated: CARRLGQLSPLHF.